The rows below give T cell receptor beta chains drawn from one sample of a study of blood T cell repertoires in COVID-19. The repertoire was sequenced with immunoSEQ multiplex PCR; TCRdb's copy has only in-frame clones and lacks some. Found here are about 150,000 clones, just under 85% of them singletons; the top ten hold 6.2%. What was sequenced was PBMCs or T cells enriched from blood (not recorded which). The source of these receptors is a woman between 35 and 50 years old who had recovered from COVID-19. Both conserved end residues are part of each CDR3. A D gene is named only where the DNA matches it firmly. Only part of the rows carry a size: once, few, many, or a class if the clone is expanded.

size: -
D: TRBD1
J: TRBJ2-5
length: 13
V: TRBV2
DNA: TGTGCCAGCAGTAGGGACAGCCAAGAGACCCAGTACTTC
CDR3: CASSRDSQETQYF

size: -
D: -
J: TRBJ1-2
length: 12
V: TRBV7-2
DNA: TGTGCCAGCAGCTTAGTGGTTACGGAGTACACCTTC
CDR3: CASSLVVTEYTF

size: few
D: TRBD1
J: TRBJ1-2
length: 14
V: TRBV5-4
DNA: TGTGCCAGCAGCGCCAGGGGGCTAAGCTATGGCTACACCTTC
CDR3: CASSARGLSYGYTF

size: -
D: -
J: TRBJ2-5
length: 14
V: TRBV7-9
DNA: TGTGCCAGCAGCAGAGAGGGTCGGGGAGGGACCCAGTACTTC
CDR3: CASSREGRGGTQYF

size: -
D: TRBD1
J: TRBJ2-1
length: 15
V: TRBV16
DNA: TGTGCCAGCAGCCAATTTGCAGGGGGTTCTAATGAGCAGTTCTTC
CDR3: CASSQFAGGSNEQFF

size: -
D: -
J: TRBJ1-1
length: 12
V: TRBV2
DNA: TGTGCCACCGCGGCGTGGAGACTTGAAGCTTTCTTT
CDR3: CATAAWRLEAFF

size: few
D: TRBD2
J: TRBJ2-3
length: 16
V: TRBV2
DNA: TGTGCCAGCAGTGAAGGGAGCGGGAGGGAGTTTGATACGCAGTATTTT
CDR3: CASSEGSGREFDTQYF

size: -
D: TRBD2
J: TRBJ2-5
length: 14
V: TRBV28
DNA: TGTGCCAGCAGGCGCGAGCGGGAAAAAGAGACCCAGTACTTC
CDR3: CASRREREKETQYF

size: -
D: -
J: TRBJ1-5
length: 16
V: TRBV4-1
DNA: TGCGCCAGCAGTCCCATCGCTATAGGGGATCGTCAGCCCCAGCATTTT
CDR3: CASSPIAIGDRQPQHF

size: medium-sized
D: TRBD2
J: TRBJ2-1
length: 17
V: TRBV7-8
DNA: TGTGCCAGCAGCCTCCGGACTAGCGGGTATTCCTACAATGAGCAGTTCTTC
CDR3: CASSLRTSGYSYNEQFF

size: -
D: -
J: TRBJ1-2
length: 16
V: TRBV7-8
DNA: TGTGCCAGCAGCCAGATAGGGGGGGGAGCCAACTATGGCTACACCTTC
CDR3: CASSQIGGGANYGYTF

size: many
D: TRBD1
J: TRBJ2-5
length: 14
V: TRBV19
DNA: TGTGCCAGTAGTCACCGGGACAGGGGTCAGACCCAGTACTTC
CDR3: CASSHRDRGQTQYF

size: -
D: TRBD1
J: TRBJ2-1
length: 16
V: TRBV18
DNA: TGTGCCAGCTCACCTTTCTTGGGGACAGAGAAGGAATCGCAGTTCTTC
CDR3: CASSPFLGTEKESQFF

size: -
D: TRBD1
J: TRBJ1-1
length: 13
V: TRBV5-5
DNA: TGTGCCAGCAGCTTGGACGTCGGGACAGCAGCTTTCTTT
CDR3: CASSLDVGTAAFF

size: -
D: -
J: TRBJ1-5
length: 13
V: TRBV27
DNA: TGTGCCAGCAGTTCCGGGACATATCAGCCCCAGCATTTT
CDR3: CASSSGTYQPQHF

size: -
D: TRBD2
J: TRBJ2-1
length: 14
V: TRBV13
DNA: TGTGCCAGCAGCATTGGACTAGCGGGAATTGAGCAGTTCTTC
CDR3: CASSIGLAGIEQFF

size: -
D: TRBD1
J: TRBJ2-7
length: 18
V: TRBV2
DNA: TGTGCCAGCTTTCGACAGGGGATGAGATCCACTCCTGGGGGCGAGCAGTACTTC
CDR3: CASFRQGMRSTPGGEQYF

size: -
D: TRBD2
J: TRBJ2-1
length: 20
V: TRBV18
DNA: TGTGCCAGCTCACCGGCAGACGGACTAGCGGGACCCCTTCGCAATGAGGAGCAGTTCTTC
CDR3: CASSPADGLAGPLRNEEQFF

size: -
D: TRBD1
J: TRBJ1-6
length: 15
V: TRBV18
DNA: TGTGCCAGCTCACAGGTCGACAGGGACAATTCACCCCTCCACTTT
CDR3: CASSQVDRDNSPLHF

size: many
D: -
J: TRBJ1-5
length: 15
V: TRBV12-2
DNA: TGTGCAAGTCGCCCAAGGAGGGTAATCAATCAGCCCCAGCATTTT
CDR3: CASRPRRVINQPQHF

size: -
D: -
J: TRBJ2-7
length: 15
V: TRBV5-4
DNA: TGTGCCAGCACCCCGGGGGGCCCTAGCTCCTACGAGCAGTACTTC
CDR3: CASTPGGPSSYEQYF

size: -
D: TRBD1
J: TRBJ1-4
length: 14
V: TRBV28
DNA: TGTGCCAGCAGGGGGACAGTCAGCGATGAAAAACTGTTTTTT
CDR3: CASRGTVSDEKLFF

size: -
D: TRBD1
J: TRBJ1-6
length: 15
V: TRBV6-2/TRBV6-3
DNA: TGTGCCAGCAGTTACAGGGCAGGGGGCGATTCACCCCTCCACTTT
CDR3: CASSYRAGGDSPLHF

size: -
D: TRBD1
J: TRBJ2-1
length: 14
V: TRBV5-1
DNA: TGCGCCAGCAGCCCTGGGACAGGGGGCCTAGAGCAGTTCTTC
CDR3: CASSPGTGGLEQFF

size: few
D: -
J: TRBJ1-5
length: 14
V: TRBV30
DNA: TGTGCCTGGCGGGGCCGGGAGGGCAATCAGCCCCAGCATTTT
CDR3: CAWRGREGNQPQHF

size: -
D: -
J: TRBJ1-5
length: 14
V: TRBV10-3
DNA: TGTGCCATCAAACAGGGAGAAAGCAATCAGCCCCAGCATTTT
CDR3: CAIKQGESNQPQHF

size: -
D: TRBD1
J: TRBJ1-1
length: 15
V: TRBV6-5
DNA: TGTGCCAGCACCTCAGGGGGGACAGGGGGATTGGGAGCTTTCTTT
CDR3: CASTSGGTGGLGAFF

size: -
D: TRBD2
J: TRBJ2-7
length: 15
V: TRBV6-5
DNA: TGTGCCAGCAGTTTGCCCGGGACTAGCGGTTACGAGCAGTACTTC
CDR3: CASSLPGTSGYEQYF

size: -
D: TRBD1
J: TRBJ2-1
length: 11
V: TRBV6-5
DNA: TGTGCCAGCAGGAGGTCTGGACAGGCGTTCTTC
CDR3: CASRRSGQAFF

size: -
D: TRBD1
J: TRBJ1-1
length: 19
V: TRBV2
DNA: TGTGCCAGCAGTGAAGAAGTGGAAGACCGGACAGGGGACACCACTGAAGCTTTCTTT
CDR3: CASSEEVEDRTGDTTEAFF

size: -
D: -
J: TRBJ1-2
length: 12
V: TRBV9
DNA: TGTGCCAGCAGCGCCCCAATCTATGGCTACACCTTC
CDR3: CASSAPIYGYTF

size: -
D: -
J: TRBJ2-7
length: 15
V: TRBV5-1
DNA: TGCGCCAGCAGCCGAATGCCCACTGAACCCTACGAGCAGTACTTC
CDR3: CASSRMPTEPYEQYF

size: -
D: TRBD1
J: TRBJ1-5
length: 14
V: TRBV30
DNA: TGTGCCTGGAGTGCGGACAGGGGGAATCAGCCCCAGCATTTT
CDR3: CAWSADRGNQPQHF

size: -
D: TRBD1
J: TRBJ1-2
length: 14
V: TRBV2
DNA: TGTGCCAGCGACGAGGCGGGACAGTATTATGGCTACACCTTC
CDR3: CASDEAGQYYGYTF

size: -
D: -
J: TRBJ2-3
length: 12
V: TRBV6-5
DNA: TGTGCCAGCAGTTCCTTCACAGATACGCAGTATTTT
CDR3: CASSSFTDTQYF

size: -
D: -
J: TRBJ1-2
length: 11
V: TRBV5-3
DNA: TGTGCCAGAAGCCTCCGGTGGGGCTACACCTTC
CDR3: CARSLRWGYTF

size: -
D: TRBD1
J: TRBJ1-1
length: 16
V: TRBV6-5
DNA: TGTGCCAGCAGTTTTGCAGGGGGCTTTAGGGACACTGAAGCTTTCTTT
CDR3: CASSFAGGFRDTEAFF

size: few
D: -
J: TRBJ2-2
length: 14
V: TRBV6-5
DNA: TGTGCCAGCTCCGATAGGGAGGTCTCCGGGGAGCTGTTTTTT
CDR3: CASSDREVSGELFF

size: -
D: TRBD1
J: TRBJ1-1
length: 15
V: TRBV2
DNA: TGTGCCAGCAGTGGCAGGACAGGAGGGAACACTGAAGCTTTCTTT
CDR3: CASSGRTGGNTEAFF

size: -
D: -
J: TRBJ1-5
length: 18
V: TRBV4-1
DNA: TGCGCCAGCAGCCAATCCTATTACGGGACATATAGCAATCAGCCCCAGCATTTT
CDR3: CASSQSYYGTYSNQPQHF

size: -
D: -
J: TRBJ1-5
length: 14
V: TRBV6-6
DNA: TGTGCCAGCAGTTACGACAGGAGCAATCAGCCCCAGCATTTT
CDR3: CASSYDRSNQPQHF

size: -
D: -
J: TRBJ1-1
length: 14
V: TRBV18
DNA: TGTGCCAGCTCACCACCAACAGCGAACACTGAAGCTTTCTTT
CDR3: CASSPPTANTEAFF

size: -
D: -
J: TRBJ2-1
length: 16
V: TRBV13
DNA: TGTGCCAGCAGCCCGGTGGCGGTAGAGGAGGACAATGAGCAGTTCTTC
CDR3: CASSPVAVEEDNEQFF

size: once
D: TRBD2
J: TRBJ2-1
length: 15
V: TRBV5-1
DNA: TGCGCCAGCCGCCGACTACTAGCGGGGCAAGGGGGGCAGTTCTTC
CDR3: CASRRLLAGQGGQFF

size: -
D: -
J: TRBJ1-1
length: 13
V: TRBV12-3/TRBV12-4
DNA: TGTGCCAGCAGTTTTGGGGGCAGGACTGAAGCTTTCTTT
CDR3: CASSFGGRTEAFF

size: -
D: TRBD1
J: TRBJ1-1
length: 13
V: TRBV29-1
DNA: TGCAGCGTTAGGGACAGCTTGAACACTGAAGCTTTCTTT
CDR3: CSVRDSLNTEAFF

size: -
D: -
J: TRBJ2-7
length: 11
V: TRBV2
DNA: TGTGCCAGCAGTGTGGCAGTCGAGCAGTACTTC
CDR3: CASSVAVEQYF

size: -
D: -
J: TRBJ2-3
length: 17
V: TRBV2
DNA: TGTGCCAGCAGGCCCCCGGGGGGCGACCCCTACACAGATACGCAGTATTTT
CDR3: CASRPPGGDPYTDTQYF

size: -
D: TRBD2
J: TRBJ2-1
length: 16
V: TRBV4-1
DNA: TGCGCCAGCAGCCCGATAGCGGGAGATCGGTACAATGAGCAGTTCTTC
CDR3: CASSPIAGDRYNEQFF

size: -
D: TRBD2
J: TRBJ2-1
length: 15
V: TRBV5-1
DNA: TGCGCCAGCAGCGCGGACGGGGGGACCCACAATGAGCAGTTCTTC
CDR3: CASSADGGTHNEQFF

size: -
D: TRBD2
J: TRBJ2-7
length: 17
V: TRBV19
DNA: TGTGCCAGTAGTATTTGGACTAGCGGCGCGAGCTCCTACGAGCAGTACTTC
CDR3: CASSIWTSGASSYEQYF

size: -
D: TRBD2
J: TRBJ2-3
length: 15
V: TRBV5-1
DNA: TGCGCCAGCGGAAGCGGGAGGGCGACCACAGATACGCAGTATTTT
CDR3: CASGSGRATTDTQYF